The clone carrying this T cell receptor (beta chain) was seen ten or more times. TCRdb re-analysed the RACE reads in MiXCR, keeping a single row per CDR3 protein. Here the sample spans some 300,000 distinct CDR3 sequences, around 5.5% being singletons. These data are taken from a study of human T cells and chemical hapten exposure. The CDR3 runs 13 residues. V was clipped by 0 bases and J by 10 bases, with 11 bases between them. Germline CDR1 and CDR2: LGHDT and YNNKEL (reference sequence). Documented time point: pre-sensitization, week 0. The treatment: therapeutic diphenylcyclopropenone sensitization with weekly scalp DPC.

Material: whole blood, obtained in connection with sensitization to the hapten diphenylcyclopropenone (DPC). The chain uses TRBV3-1 and TRBJ2-3; D is possibly TRBD1 or TRBD2 (5 bases each). The receptor was isolated from a woman between 18 and 30 years old with alopecia areata. Some clones in this sample may be carry-over from other donors' samples. CDR3 nucleotide sequence: TGTGCCAGCAGCCAAGAAGGACGGGGCGCGCAGTATTTT. Encoded protein: CASSQEGRGAQYF.